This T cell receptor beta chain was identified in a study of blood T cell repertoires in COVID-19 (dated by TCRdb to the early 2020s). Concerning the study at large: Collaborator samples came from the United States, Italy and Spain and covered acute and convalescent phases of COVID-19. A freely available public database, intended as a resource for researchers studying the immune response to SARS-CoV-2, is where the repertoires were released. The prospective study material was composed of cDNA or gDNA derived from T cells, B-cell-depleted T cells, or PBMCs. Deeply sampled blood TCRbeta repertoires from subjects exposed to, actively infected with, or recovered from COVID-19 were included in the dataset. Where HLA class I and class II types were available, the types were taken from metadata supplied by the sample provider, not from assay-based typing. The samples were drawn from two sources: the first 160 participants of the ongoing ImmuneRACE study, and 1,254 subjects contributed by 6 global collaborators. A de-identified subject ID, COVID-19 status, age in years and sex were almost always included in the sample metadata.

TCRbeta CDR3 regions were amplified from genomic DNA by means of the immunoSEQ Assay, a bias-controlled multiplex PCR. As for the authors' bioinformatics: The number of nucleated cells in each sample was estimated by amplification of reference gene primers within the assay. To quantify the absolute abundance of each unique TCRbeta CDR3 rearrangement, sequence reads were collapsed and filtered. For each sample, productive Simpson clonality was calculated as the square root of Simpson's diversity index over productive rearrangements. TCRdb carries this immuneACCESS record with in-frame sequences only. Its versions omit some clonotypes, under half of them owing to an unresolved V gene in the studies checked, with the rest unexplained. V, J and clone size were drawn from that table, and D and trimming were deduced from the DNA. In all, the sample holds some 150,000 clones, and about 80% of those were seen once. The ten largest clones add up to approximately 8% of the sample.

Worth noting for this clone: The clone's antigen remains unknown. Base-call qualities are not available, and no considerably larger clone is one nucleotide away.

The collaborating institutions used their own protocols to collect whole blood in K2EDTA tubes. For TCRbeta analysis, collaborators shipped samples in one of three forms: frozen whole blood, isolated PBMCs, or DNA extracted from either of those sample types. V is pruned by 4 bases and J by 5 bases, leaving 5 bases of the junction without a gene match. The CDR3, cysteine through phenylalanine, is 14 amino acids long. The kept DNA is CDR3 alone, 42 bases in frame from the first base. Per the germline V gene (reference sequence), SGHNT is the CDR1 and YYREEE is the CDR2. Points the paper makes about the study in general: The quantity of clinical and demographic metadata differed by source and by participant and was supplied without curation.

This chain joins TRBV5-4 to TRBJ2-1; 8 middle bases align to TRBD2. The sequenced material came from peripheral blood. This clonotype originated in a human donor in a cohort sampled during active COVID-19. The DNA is TGTGCCAGCAGCCGGGGGGGCCAGAACAATGAGCAGTTCTTC. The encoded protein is CASSRGGQNNEQFF.